The T cell receptor (beta chain) described here comes from a study of blood T cell repertoires in COVID-19. About the research overall: Samples of COVID-19 (acute and convalescent) were obtained from the United States, Italy and Spain.

How the authors handled the data: By means of reference gene primer amplification, nucleated cell counts were estimated. Data came from immunoSEQ multiplex PCR; TCRdb stores just in-frame clones and leaves some out. V and J calls and clone size follow that table, whereas D and trimming were derived from the DNA. Among approximately 89,000 clones listed, 60% to 85% were seen once. The sample taken for sequencing was peripheral blood. The sequence was collected from a human donor in a cohort sampled during active COVID-19.

The CDR3 bases are TGTGCCAGCAGCCCCGACATGAACACTGAAGCTTTCTTT. It codes for CASSPDMNTEAFF. This chain joins TRBV28 and TRBJ1-1; D is undetermined. The germline CDR1 and CDR2 sequences are MDHEN and SYDVKM. Trimming pared 6 bases from V and 0 bases from J, leaving 8 bases between. This CDR3 has 13 amino acids.